The rows below give T cell receptor beta chains drawn from one sample of a study of blood T cell repertoires in COVID-19. Only in-frame clones appear in the TCRdb table, and some are missing; sequencing was by immunoSEQ multiplex PCR. This repertoire shows about 200,000 clones, approximately 90% found once; its top ten account for 1.2%. The sequenced material came from PBMCs or T cells enriched from blood (not recorded which). The source of these receptors is a man under 40 who had recovered from COVID-19. Both conserved end residues are part of each CDR3. The D gene is left open where the match is weak. Only part of the rows carry a size: once, few, many, or a class if the clone is expanded.

D: TRBD1; length: 15; V: TRBV7-2; J: TRBJ1-2; size: NA; DNA: TGTGCCAGCAGCTTAGGACAGGGGAATAACTATGGCTACACCTTC; CDR3: CASSLGQGNNYGYTF
D: NA; length: 13; V: TRBV13; J: TRBJ2-5; size: NA; DNA: TGTGCCAGCAGCTTAGCCCTTCGGGGGACCCAGTACTTC; CDR3: CASSLALRGTQYF
D: NA; length: 13; V: TRBV29-1; J: TRBJ2-1; size: NA; DNA: TGCAGCGTTGAAGGACTAGGACGCCAAGAGCAGTTCTTC; CDR3: CSVEGLGRQEQFF
D: TRBD1; length: 13; V: TRBV6-5; J: TRBJ1-2; size: once; DNA: TGTGCCAGCAGACCAGGGGGCGACTATGGCTACACCTTC; CDR3: CASRPGGDYGYTF
D: TRBD1; length: 13; V: TRBV2; J: TRBJ2-7; size: NA; DNA: TGTGCCAGCAATCCCGGGACAGGGAACGAGCAGTACTTC; CDR3: CASNPGTGNEQYF
D: NA; length: 10; V: TRBV30; J: TRBJ2-5; size: NA; DNA: TGTGCCTGGAGGAGGGAGACCCAGTACTTC; CDR3: CAWRRETQYF
D: TRBD1; length: 17; V: TRBV18; J: TRBJ1-5; size: NA; DNA: TGTGCCAGCTCTCCAAAACCGGGACAGGGGGCTATTCAGCCCCAGCATTTT; CDR3: CASSPKPGQGAIQPQHF
D: NA; length: 13; V: TRBV12-3/TRBV12-4; J: TRBJ2-5; size: NA; DNA: TGTGCCAGCAGTTTAACAGTTCAAGAGACCCAGTACTTC; CDR3: CASSLTVQETQYF
D: NA; length: 15; V: TRBV6-5; J: TRBJ1-2; size: once; DNA: TGTGCCAGCAGTTACTCAAGGGGGGGCAGCTATGGCTACACCTTC; CDR3: CASSYSRGGSYGYTF
D: NA; length: 15; V: TRBV6-5; J: TRBJ1-6; size: NA; DNA: TGTGCCAGCAGTTACTCGACGGACATTGGTTCACCCCTCCACTTT; CDR3: CASSYSTDIGSPLHF
D: NA; length: 16; V: TRBV5-4; J: TRBJ1-2; size: NA; DNA: TGTGCCAGCAGCTCGCCGAGGGAGGGTCTCTTCTATGGCTACACCTTC; CDR3: CASSSPREGLFYGYTF
D: NA; length: 17; V: TRBV27; J: TRBJ2-1; size: NA; DNA: TGTGCCAGCAGTTTCCTGCGGGCAGACCTTTCCTACAATGAGCAGTTCTTC; CDR3: CASSFLRADLSYNEQFF
D: NA; length: 15; V: TRBV5-1; J: TRBJ2-7; size: NA; DNA: TGCGCCAGCAGCCCAAACGGTGCGAGTTCCTACGAGCAGTACTTC; CDR3: CASSPNGASSYEQYF
D: TRBD1; length: 15; V: TRBV24-1; J: TRBJ1-4; size: NA; DNA: TGTGCCACCAGTGATCCCGGGACAGCTAATGAAAAACTGTTTTTT; CDR3: CATSDPGTANEKLFF
D: TRBD2; length: 17; V: TRBV13; J: TRBJ2-7; size: once; DNA: TGTGCCAGCAGCCAATACACACCGGGACTAGCGGTCTACGAGCAGTACTTC; CDR3: CASSQYTPGLAVYEQYF
D: TRBD2; length: 15; V: TRBV30; J: TRBJ2-1; size: NA; DNA: TGTGCCTGTCTACTAGCGGGAACCTTTTACAATGAGCAGTTCTTC; CDR3: CACLLAGTFYNEQFF
D: NA; length: 14; V: TRBV28; J: TRBJ2-1; size: NA; DNA: TGTGCCAGCAGTCAACACGAACCCGGGAATGAGCAGTTCTTC; CDR3: CASSQHEPGNEQFF
D: NA; length: 14; V: TRBV20-1; J: TRBJ2-7; size: NA; DNA: TGCAGTGCTAGTTCACGCGGGGTCCCCTACGAGCAGTACTTC; CDR3: CSASSRGVPYEQYF
D: TRBD2; length: 16; V: TRBV27; J: TRBJ2-3; size: NA; DNA: TGTGCCAGCAGTCCCACTAGCGGGAGAAACACAGATACGCAGTATTTT; CDR3: CASSPTSGRNTDTQYF
D: TRBD2; length: 17; V: TRBV4-1; J: TRBJ2-1; size: NA; DNA: TGCGCCAGCAGCCAGTTAGCGGGGGCCAATTCTTTCAATGAGCAGTTCTTC; CDR3: CASSQLAGANSFNEQFF
D: NA; length: 14; V: TRBV6-1; J: TRBJ1-2; size: NA; DNA: TGTGCCAGCAGTGAAGCGCGCAGGATGAATGGCTACACCTTC; CDR3: CASSEARRMNGYTF
D: NA; length: 15; V: TRBV9; J: TRBJ1-1; size: NA; DNA: TGTGCCAGCAGCGTAGGTGGGGCAGGGAACACTGAAGCTTTCTTT; CDR3: CASSVGGAGNTEAFF